The T cell receptor beta chain described here comes from a study of cytomegalovirus exposure and HLA in healthy donors (dated by TCRdb to the late 2010s). With respect to the entire study: An earlier analysis of 587 of the donors reported about 300 Gb of sequence data and 95 million to 130 million unique TCR beta sequences obtained from 180 million or so T cells. Of the roughly 430 genotyped donors, over 65% fell in the genetic ancestry cluster associated with self-reported Caucasian donors. Rather than using new phenotypic data, the later analysis identified candidate immune exposures from TCR beta sequences and from how often those sequences occurred across donors. Along with the roughly 610-subject first cohort, a separate validation cohort of approximately 110 different subjects was used. Class I and class II HLA loci were covered by the typing at four-digit resolution. The study used immunosequencing to profile the T cell repertoires of more than 650 subjects and linked those repertoires to cytomegalovirus serostatus. Every repertoire in the discovery cohort had been generated on one and the same sequencing platform. In a later genetic analysis, genome-wide SNP genotypes for about three fifths of the 666 donors were used, and that subset was treated as a discovery cohort. Across under 500 genotyped donors of the cohort, an average of about 200,000 unique TCR beta nucleotide sequences per donor were sequenced, and around 19% of those sequences were non-productive. High-throughput TCR immunosequencing, statistical association of individual TCRs with disease status, and machine learning were combined to predict cytomegalovirus infection status. Donor age, sex, ethnicity and CMV serostatus were compiled together with the repertoire data. An early release covering about 600 HLA-typed donors comprised approximately 300 gigabases of sequencing data and 85 million or so unique TCR sequences. Typing coverage varied by locus: 629-630 donors for A, B, C, DRB1 and DQB1; roughly 560 for DQA1; more than 600 for DPA1; approximately 490 for DPB1. A later analysis re-examined previously published TCR beta repertoires from over 500 donors and added high-resolution HLA genotyping to investigate patterns of TCR occurrence. Because of strong linkage in the cohort, roughly five DR-DQ haplotypes were treated as single units for association and clustering. The study aimed to test whether signatures of past pathogen exposure could be identified by cataloging public T cell receptors. In an earlier analysis of around 540 of the donors, high-throughput TCR beta sequencing was used to judge whether each TCR beta V gene segment behaved as functional or pseudogenic.

Study-wide conclusions, independent of this receptor: In vitro tests confirmed that a few of the cytomegalovirus-associated TCR beta chains recognize cytomegalovirus antigens. The presence/absence analyses assumed that sequencing depth was roughly uniform across donors, and that assumption may not be true. According to the authors, the approach could potentially be generalized to other disease states and immunological phenotypes. A further reported finding was that TCR beta sequences accurately predicted the HLA-A and HLA-B alleles for most subjects in the first cohort. In a later analysis, HLA-associated TCR beta chains showed more clonal expansion and lower generation probabilities than non-associated chains that were equally common. A later analysis reported that several top co-occurrence clusters appeared linked to parvovirus B19, influenza, CMV and Epstein-Barr virus. A later genetic analysis reported fewer N-insertions in productive TCRs among donors in an Asian-associated ancestry cluster than the roughly 670-donor mean. Across donors, most TCR sequences were observed very rarely, whereas some public TCRs were present in many individuals. Assigning TCR associations to individual alleles was difficult when HLA alleles, especially DR and DQ, strongly co-occurred. According to a later analysis, TCR association rates differed among HLA loci, with DRB1 alleles showing the most associated TCRs and HLA-C alleles showing the fewest. The classifier was reported to diagnose cytomegalovirus status with high specificity and sensitivity in both the original cohort and the validation cohort. For the cohort, immune exposure information was limited to CMV serostatus. Because counts were too low, around 18 rarely observed V segments, including chromosome 9 orphons, were left out of the earlier analysis of 500 to 750 of the donors. Only TCR beta chains were sequenced in this cohort, and the absence of alpha or paired-chain data limited detectable features. Most CMV-associated TCR beta chains appeared to be HLA-restricted in a later analysis, and the HLA associations seemed to be driven largely by CMV exposure. In an earlier analysis of fewer than 700 of the donors, most TCR beta V segments appeared in productive rearrangements about 90% or about 30% of the time, broadly matching IMGT annotations. A later genetic analysis associated a missense DCLRE1C variant with V-gene and J-gene trimming of TCR beta chains, and an independent cohort replicated the association. HLA typing was unavailable for some donors at each locus, so association tests used only the typed subset. A later analysis associated about 17,000 TCR beta sequences with specific HLA alleles at a false discovery rate of 0.05. A group of highly shared sequence variants was considered likely to be a technical artifact of the sequencing pipeline. Some IMGT-functional V segments, including TRBV6-2 and TRBV6-3, could not be distinguished by the 87-base-pair reads and were therefore excluded. A total of fewer than 200 TCR beta chains were listed by the study as associated with cytomegalovirus. Correlated functional status among segregating V segments might reflect linkage disequilibrium, but an unknown experimental factor could not be ruled out.

Sequences MNHEY (CDR1) and SMNVEV (CDR2) are obtained from the germline V gene (reference sequence). V lost 6 bases and J lost 0 bases; the stretch between them is 14 bases long. The CDR3 has 15 amino acids, counting the end cysteine and phenylalanine. Of all the DNA, just the CDR3 is kept, 45 bases in frame from base 1. In total, approximately 700 healthy bone marrow donors made up the cohort. All cohort members were sampled while nominally healthy, although unrecorded immune exposures were likely present. The donor was CMV seropositive and belonged to the group of about 290 seropositive cohort members. A peripheral blood sample was provided by each donor, and peripheral blood mononuclear cells were used for TCR beta sequencing. Genomic DNA was extracted from the blood cell samples with the Qiagen DNeasy Blood Extraction Kit. This clone was seen just once. Its antigen has not been determined. Base qualities were left out, and no much larger clone turns up one base away.

Library creation used the immunoSEQ multiplex PCR assay. For the multiplex PCR, a mixture combining 60 forward primers for TCR Vbeta segments and 13 reverse primers for TCR Jbeta segments was used. Amplification of the CDR3 region of rearranged TCR beta genes was performed with a multiplex PCR assay on genomic DNA. The Illumina HiSeq System was used to sequence the amplified TCR beta libraries as 87-base-pair reads. The paper's processing steps were these. In a later analysis, tens of millions of unique TCR beta chains were counted across the 690 or so repertoires, and about 9.9 million of these chains were shared by at least two donors. A nearest-neighbor algorithm error-corrected the raw reads and collapsed the reads into unique sequences, merging closely related sequences to remove PCR and sequencing errors. CDR3 sequences were aligned to IMGT reference sequences to assign V, D and J gene segments. For a sequence to be retained, a match of at least six nucleotides was required to both a V gene segment and a J gene segment. Rearrangements were called productive when the CDR3 lacked stop codons and stayed in frame with V and J; all others were non-productive. Following IMGT convention, CDR3 was defined as the stretch from the second conserved V-encoded cysteine to the conserved J-encoded phenylalanine. Sequences without an unambiguous match to a single V gene segment were excluded from the earlier analysis of 500 to 700 of the donors. An earlier analysis of 587 of the donors classified V segments as functional when productive rearrangements were above 56.7% and as segregating when the standard deviation between donors was above 5%. A statistical classification framework was developed to diagnose cytomegalovirus status using the catalog of TCR beta chain sequences. A later analysis assigned V and J genes by comparing TCR nucleotide sequences with IMGT/GENE-DB human TR gene sequences. In a later analysis, CDR3 sequences and most-parsimonious VDJ recombination scenarios were assigned using the TCRdist pipeline. In a later analysis, each TCR beta chain was defined by its CDR3 amino acid sequence together with its V-gene family, and reads lacking a unique V-gene family were excluded. As a way to deal with suspected cross-contamination and a sequencing artifact, a later analysis dropped 450 to 600 nucleotide sequences that were highly shared and had low generation probability. In a later analysis, a clonal expansion index for each public chain was calculated from normalized within-repertoire ranks of inferred template counts. In a later analysis, generation probabilities were computed using a VDJ recombination model fitted to out-of-frame rearrangements, and the results were checked against IGoR. Hypergeometric tests were used in a later analysis to score TCR-TCR, TCR-HLA and TCR-CMV co-occurrence, with a repertoire-size bias correction applied to the TCR pairs. To estimate false discovery rates, a later analysis permuted the HLA or CMV assignments 20 times. In a later analysis, co-occurring TCRs were grouped using DBSCAN, and TCRdist sequence similarity was added for clustering within HLA-allele-positive subsets. Repertoires with fewer than 30,000 or more than 120,000 public chains were left out of co-occurrence clustering, as were four to six repertoires with anomalous nucleotide sharing. TCRdb limited this immuneACCESS table to in-frame rearrangements with V and J called. A share of clones is missing; checked studies link under half to unresolved V genes, and the rest is unexplained. The DNA gave D and trimming, while V, J and clone size come from that table. This sample holds 90,000 to 150,000 clones; around 84% were observed only once. The ten top clones hold about 3.5% of the sample.

The TCR was taken from a woman under 40 in good health and CMV-seropositive. Sequenced sample: PBMCs. This chain is built from TRBV27 and TRBJ1-2; the D gene assignment is ambiguous. The CDR3 region reads CASRLGRNTNYGYTF. The DNA sequence follows: TGTGCCAGCAGACTCGGCAGGAACACTAACTATGGCTACACCTTC.